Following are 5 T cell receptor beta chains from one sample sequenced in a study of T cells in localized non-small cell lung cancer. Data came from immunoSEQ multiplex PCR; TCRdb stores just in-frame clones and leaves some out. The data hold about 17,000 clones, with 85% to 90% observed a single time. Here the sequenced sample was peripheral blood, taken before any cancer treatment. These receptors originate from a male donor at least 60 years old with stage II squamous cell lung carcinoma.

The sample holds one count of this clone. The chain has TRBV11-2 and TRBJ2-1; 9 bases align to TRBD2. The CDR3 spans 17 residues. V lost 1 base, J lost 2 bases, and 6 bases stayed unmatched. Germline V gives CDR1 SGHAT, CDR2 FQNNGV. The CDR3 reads CASSLGRVAGAYNEQFF. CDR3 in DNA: TGTGCCAGCAGCTTAGGTCGGGTAGCGGGAGCCTACAATGAGCAGTTCTTC. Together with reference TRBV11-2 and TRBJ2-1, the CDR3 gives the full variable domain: EAGVAQSPRYKIIEKRQSVAFWCNPISGHATLYWYQQILGQGPKLLIQFQNNGVVDDSQLPKDRFSAERLKGVDSTLKIQPAKLEDSAVYLCASSLGRVAGAYNEQFFGPGTRLTVL.

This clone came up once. The chain's CDR3 is CAISESGGRGYEQYF. CDR3 sequence (DNA): TGTGCCATCAGTGAGTCCGGCGGGAGGGGCTACGAGCAGTACTTC. The chain has TRBV10-3 and TRBJ2-7, with 9 bases matching TRBD2. Germline assignment: CDR1 ENHRY and CDR2 SYGVKD. J gave up 3 bases and V 0 bases, and 3 bases lay outside the gene matches. This CDR3 region has 15 residues.

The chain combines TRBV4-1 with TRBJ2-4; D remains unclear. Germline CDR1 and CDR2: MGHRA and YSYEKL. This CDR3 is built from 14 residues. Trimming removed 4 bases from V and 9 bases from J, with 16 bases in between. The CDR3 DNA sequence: TGCGCCAGCAGCCCCAGTAGAGGAAACTCCATTCAGTACTTC. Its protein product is CASSPSRGNSIQYF.

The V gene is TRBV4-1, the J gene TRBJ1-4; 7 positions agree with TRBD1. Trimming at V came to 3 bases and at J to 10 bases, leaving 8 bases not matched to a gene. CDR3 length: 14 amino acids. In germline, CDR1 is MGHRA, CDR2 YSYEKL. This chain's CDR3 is CASSQGASGGKLFF. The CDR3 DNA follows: TGCGCCAGCAGCCAGGGGGCTTCAGGGGGAAAACTGTTTTTT.

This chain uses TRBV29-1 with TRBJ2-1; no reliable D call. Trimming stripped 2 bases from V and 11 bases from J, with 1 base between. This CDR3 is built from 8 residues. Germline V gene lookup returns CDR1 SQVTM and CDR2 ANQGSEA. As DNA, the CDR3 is TGCAGCGTTGAACAGCAGTTCTTC. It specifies CSVEQQFF.